This TCR beta chain comes out of a study of T cell repertoires in cytomegalovirus infection (dated by TCRdb to the late 2010s). With respect to the entire study: Donor HLA type was relevant to the analysis, as public TCR beta signatures indicated carriage of CMV infection together with the matching HLA type. Beyond this particular receptor, the publication reports: In both this cohort and an independent cohort of a few hundred donors, the cumulative frequency of public TCR beta family members distinguished carriers of CMV infection plus the relevant HLA type. The ex vivo response was dominated by HLA-C-restricted CMV-specific TCR beta clonotypes, which also provided the single most frequent clonotype in two of eight donors.

The sequencer was an Illumina HiSeq 1500. The raw public data were reprocessed by TCRdb itself: fastp quality trimming at Q25, MiXCR clonotype calling, in-frame beta chains only. For every CDR3 protein sequence, its rows merge into one entry that carries the most common genes and DNA. The sample has fewer than 200,000 distinct CDR3 sequences on record, roughly 9% of them singletons. Approximately 4.2% of the sample is in the top ten clones. There are many counts of this clonotype. Its antigen specificity is not known. There are no base qualities to consult, and no much larger clone falls within one base. CDR1 and CDR2 are drawn from the germline V gene (reference sequence): MNHEY, SMNVEV. The CDR3 runs 20 residues from the cysteine to the phenylalanine. Only the CDR3 region is kept as DNA, spanning 60 bases read in frame from base 1. The V and J ends are trimmed by 3 bases and 0 bases, leaving 21 bases between them.

The sequence derives from a human donor in good health (CMV status not recorded). Some clones in this sample may be carry-over from other donors' samples. The sequenced sample was PBMCs. The chain uses TRBV27 and TRBJ1-6; D gene: possibly TRBD1, on 6 matching bases. The CDR3 region: CASSFATGTSLSSYNSPLHF. The DNA is as follows: TGTGCCAGCAGTTTCGCAACAGGGACGTCTTTAAGCTCCTATAATTCACCCCTCCACTTT.